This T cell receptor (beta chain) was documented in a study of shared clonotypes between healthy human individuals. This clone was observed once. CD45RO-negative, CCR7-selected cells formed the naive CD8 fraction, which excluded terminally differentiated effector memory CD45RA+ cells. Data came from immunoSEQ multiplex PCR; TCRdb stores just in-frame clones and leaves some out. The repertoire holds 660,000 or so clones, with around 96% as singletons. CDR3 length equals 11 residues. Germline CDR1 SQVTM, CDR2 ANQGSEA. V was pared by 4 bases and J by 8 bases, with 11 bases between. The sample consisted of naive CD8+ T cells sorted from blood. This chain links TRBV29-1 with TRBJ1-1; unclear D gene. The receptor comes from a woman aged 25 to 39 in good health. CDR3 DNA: TGCAGCGTTGCAACACCTGGGGAAGCTTTCTTT. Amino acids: CSVATPGEAFF.